This T cell receptor (beta chain) was captured by sequencing in a study of CD8 T cells in Susac syndrome. Study as a whole: When their blood was taken, the Susac syndrome patients had either not yet had any therapy, were taking corticosteroids, or were taking intravenous immunoglobulin alone.

The CDR3 extends over 17 amino acids. Per the germline V gene, CDR1 is SGDLS and CDR2 is YYNGEE. The V gene lost 0 bases and the J gene lost 0 bases, with 13 bases spanning the gap. Blood CD8+ and CD4+ T cells underwent high-throughput TCR beta sequencing. Random hexamers were used to reverse transcribe an amount of about 0.5 to 1 ug RNA. TCRdb fed the immunoSEQ multiplex PCR reads into MiXCR, producing one record per CDR3 protein. The sample lists some 200,000 distinct CDR3 sequences, roughly 91% seen once, with approximately 0.086% in the top ten. The genes are TRBV9 and TRBJ1-3; D remains ambiguous. The receptor's source is a human donor with Susac syndrome. The sequenced sample was CD4+ T cells from PBMCs. This chain's CDR3 is CASSVEVQLDSGNTIYF. In nucleotides, the CDR3 is TGTGCCAGCAGCGTAGAAGTGCAATTAGACTCTGGAAACACCATATATTTT.